These T cell receptor beta chains were read from a single sample in a study of blood T cell repertoires in COVID-19. The repertoire was sequenced with immunoSEQ multiplex PCR; TCRdb's copy has only in-frame clones and lacks some. The sample contains about 260,000 clones, 75% to 90% of which appear only once. Sequencing was done on a sample of peripheral blood. These receptors were obtained from a woman aged 40 to 55 who had recovered from COVID-19. Both conserved end residues are part of each CDR3. A D gene is named only where the DNA matches it firmly. Clone size is given for some rows only: seen once, a few or many times, or a class if the clone is expanded.

V gene,CDR3 length,D gene,J gene,clone size,CDR3 protein
TRBV19,16,TRBD2,TRBJ2-3,NA,CASSILAGAPTDTQYF
TRBV9,16,TRBD1,TRBJ1-1,NA,CASSVGGQGVNTEAFF
TRBV4-3,17,TRBD2,TRBJ2-1,NA,CASSPEAGGLSYNEQFF
TRBV15,15,NA,TRBJ1-2,NA,CATSRGLEDSLGYTF
TRBV19,16,NA,TRBJ1-2,NA,CASSSRVRQGSYGYTF
TRBV5-1,14,TRBD1,TRBJ1-1,once,CASSLGQGGTEAFF
TRBV7-9,15,TRBD1,TRBJ2-7,NA,CASSPRQGRDYEQYF
TRBV6-4,14,NA,TRBJ2-7,NA,CASSEDSPWYEQYF
TRBV7-8,18,TRBD2,TRBJ2-5,NA,CASSLGGLAGALQETQYF
TRBV5-4,13,NA,TRBJ2-5,NA,CASSLESGETQYF
TRBV6-5,16,NA,TRBJ1-2,NA,CASSYYRAGSDYGYTF
TRBV7-9,18,NA,TRBJ1-3,NA,CASSLAWTRQVSENTIYF
TRBV6-5,13,NA,TRBJ1-1,NA,CASSQRLNTEAFF
TRBV6-2/TRBV6-3,15,NA,TRBJ1-5,NA,CASSHGDWSNQPQHF
TRBV6-5,12,NA,TRBJ1-2,NA,CASKDSPYGYTF
TRBV14,14,NA,TRBJ1-2,NA,CASSQAAGQTGYTF
TRBV5-1,14,TRBD1,TRBJ1-5,NA,CASSAGGYNQPQHF
TRBV12-3/TRBV12-4,13,NA,TRBJ1-1,NA,CASRLRPNTEAFF
TRBV7-2,14,NA,TRBJ1-3,NA,CASSFVGSGNTIYF
TRBV5-4,15,TRBD2,TRBJ2-3,many,CASSLGTSGGRTQYF
TRBV27,14,NA,TRBJ2-1,NA,CASSFDSSYNEQFF
TRBV5-4,15,NA,TRBJ1-1,NA,CASSLDGGGNTEAFF
TRBV29-1,11,NA,TRBJ1-1,NA,CSVREDTEAFF
TRBV6-6,14,NA,TRBJ1-5,few,CASIGLSANQPQHF
TRBV6-2/TRBV6-3,16,TRBD2,TRBJ2-5,few,CASSFTGLAGSETQYF
TRBV6-6,12,TRBD1,TRBJ1-1,once,CASSLQGTEAFF
TRBV2,14,NA,TRBJ2-7,NA,CASSEASGTYEQYF
TRBV6-5,13,NA,TRBJ1-1,NA,CASSLKTGTEAFF
TRBV9,15,TRBD2,TRBJ2-2,NA,CASSLSGGVTGELFF
TRBV5-1,16,TRBD2,TRBJ2-1,few,CASSVPSGGTYNEQFF
TRBV18,17,TRBD2,TRBJ2-1,NA,CASSPPGGGAGYNEQFF
TRBV21-1,16,NA,TRBJ2-5,NA,CASSKGGTGDIGTQYF
TRBV6-5,14,NA,TRBJ2-7,NA,CATSQGGVSTEQYF
TRBV7-9,12,NA,TRBJ2-3,few,CASSWGLDTQYF
TRBV14,17,NA,TRBJ2-2,NA,CASSQRWGQGSTGELFF
TRBV7-2,14,NA,TRBJ2-5,NA,CASSFSWGRETQYF
TRBV7-2,13,NA,TRBJ2-4,NA,CASSARGADIQYF
TRBV9,18,TRBD2,TRBJ2-2,NA,CASSVPRSGLENTGELFF
TRBV18,14,TRBD1,TRBJ2-7,NA,CASSPSQGPDEQYF
TRBV7-9,15,NA,TRBJ1-1,NA,CASSPTPGSNTEAFF
TRBV5-4,16,TRBD2,TRBJ2-3,NA,CASSVSSGGTTDTQYF
TRBV5-4,15,TRBD1,TRBJ2-7,NA,CASRDDRDRGYEQYF
TRBV6-5,15,NA,TRBJ1-2,NA,CASSFDRGSLSGYTF
TRBV5-1,13,NA,TRBJ1-1,NA,CASSEAWNTEAFF
TRBV6-5,13,NA,TRBJ1-2,NA,CASSYSRAGGYTF
TRBV5-6,19,TRBD1,TRBJ2-2,NA,CASRMTGAAIGGNTGELFF
TRBV29-1,15,TRBD2,TRBJ2-3,few,CSVEDSGPHTDTQYF
TRBV27,12,NA,TRBJ1-6,NA,CASSFTNSPLHF
TRBV10-3,15,NA,TRBJ1-3,few,CAISGTDNAGNTIYF
TRBV2,20,TRBD2,TRBJ2-1,NA,CASSDPGLAGGENSYNEQFF
TRBV24-1,14,NA,TRBJ2-2,NA,CATSGGHPTGELFF
TRBV19,14,NA,TRBJ1-1,NA,CASSYRAYYTEAFF